The T cell receptor (beta chain) under discussion was sequenced for a study of cytomegalovirus exposure and HLA in healthy donors. General study results and limits: Analyses of presence/absence relied on an assumption of roughly uniform sequencing depth across donors. There were fewer than 200 TCR beta chains listed as cytomegalovirus-associated. What a later analysis showed was that several of the most significant clusters appeared linked to common viral pathogens.

The CDR3 loop spans 16 amino acids. In germline, CDR1 is SGHDN, CDR2 FVKESK. V gave up 1 base and J gave up 3 bases; unmatched junction bases: 3. On this clone itself: Antigen: not known.

A multiplex PCR was run with 60 Vbeta primers and 13 Jbeta primers. Libraries were prepared by immunoSEQ multiplex PCR; TCRdb keeps only in-frame clonotypes and omits some of them. Here the sample spans about 130,000 clones, over 75% being singletons. This chain uses TRBV14 with TRBJ1-6; 7 nucleotides align to TRBD1. The sequence derives from a boy between 5 and 17 years old in good health and CMV-seronegative. The specimen was PBMCs. The CDR3 sequence: CASSQAGGRYNSPLHF. The CDR3 DNA sequence: TGTGCCAGCAGCCAAGCAGGGGGACGCTATAATTCACCCCTCCACTTT.